Following are 16 T cell receptor beta chains from one sample sequenced in a study of cytotoxic CD8 clonotypes in ibrutinib-treated CLL. Here immunoSEQ multiplex PCR was the method, and the copy in TCRdb shows in-frame clones only, minus some. The table records around 310,000 clones, approximately 80% of them present only once. Here the sequenced sample was PBMCs, taken before ibrutinib treatment. The receptors were sampled from a human donor with chronic lymphocytic leukemia.

The V call is TRBV28, the J call TRBJ1-5; 7 bases fit TRBD1. Germline V gene lookup returns CDR1 MDHEN and CDR2 SYDVKM. V was pared by 2 bases and J by 3 bases, with 7 bases of the junction left unmatched. The CDR3 spans 16 residues. The CDR3 sequence is CASSLAGQSHNQPQHF. The CDR3 region has the DNA TGTGCCAGCAGTTTAGCGGGACAGTCACACAATCAGCCCCAGCATTTT.

J is TRBJ2-1 and V is TRBV14, with D perhaps given as TRBD1 or TRBD2 (5 bases each). Per germline, CDR1 SGHDN and CDR2 FVKESK. The CDR3 spans 13 residues. V was cut by 2 bases and J by 9 bases, with 11 bases left in between. The CDR3 DNA reads TGTGCCAGCAGCCAAAATACGGGGACTGAGCAGTTCTTC. Translating it yields CASSQNTGTEQFF.

The chain couples TRBV5-1 to TRBJ2-1, with TRBD2 matching over 10 bases. The V and J ends lost 3 bases and 3 bases, in that order; junction bases with no gene match: 6. This CDR3 has 16 residues. The germline V gene has CDR1 SGHRS and CDR2 YFSETQ. CDR3 coding DNA: TGCGCCAGCAGCTGGGACCTAGCGGGAGTCTACAATGAGCAGTTCTTC. Translating it yields CASSWDLAGVYNEQFF.

The chain has TRBV4-3 and TRBJ1-2; 10 bases line up with TRBD1. The CDR3 loop spans 15 amino acids. Per the germline V gene, CDR1 is LGHNA and CDR2 is YSLEER. J lost 5 bases, V lost 2 bases, and 5 bases had no gene match. The CDR3 sequence: CASSQKPGQGYGYTF. The DNA for the CDR3 is TGCGCCAGCAGCCAAAAGCCGGGACAGGGGTATGGCTACACCTTC.

This clone was counted a few times. The V call is TRBV15, the J call TRBJ1-2, with 9 bases lining up with TRBD1. There are 13 residues in the CDR3. CDR1 LNHNV and CDR2 YYDKDF come from the germline V gene (reference sequence). J gave up 7 bases and V 3 bases, and 3 bases lay outside the gene matches. CDR3 residues: CATSRSDRGGYTF. CDR3 DNA: TGTGCCACCAGCAGGTCGGACAGGGGTGGCTACACCTTC.

The V gene is TRBV13, the J gene TRBJ2-3, with TRBD2 identical over 10 bases. V was pared by 5 bases and J by 8 bases, with 7 bases of the junction left unmatched. Germline loops: CDR1 PRHDT, CDR2 FYEKMQ (reference sequence). The CDR3 runs to 14 residues. The CDR3 reads CASSQAGGKVTQYF. Written as DNA, the CDR3 is TGTGCCAGCAGCCAAGCGGGGGGGAAGGTTACGCAGTATTTT.

The chain employs TRBV9 and TRBJ2-1; unclear D gene. The germline V gene has CDR1 SGDLS and CDR2 YYNGEE. V was clipped by 2 bases and J by 2 bases, with 8 bases between them. The CDR3 loop spans 14 amino acids. CDR3 sequence: CASSVDGTYNEQFF. The CDR3 DNA reads as TGTGCCAGCAGCGTCGATGGTACCTACAATGAGCAGTTCTTC.

The rearrangement links TRBV2 to TRBJ2-7; the D call may be TRBD1 or TRBD2 (5 bases each). Germline CDR1 SNHLY, CDR2 FYNNEI. V dropped 6 bases and J dropped 4 bases, with 16 bases sitting between them. This CDR3 contains 14 residues. The CDR3 DNA follows: TGTGCCAGCAGCTCCGGGTTTGGGGGATACGAGCAGTACTTC. This encodes CASSSGFGGYEQYF.

V usage is TRBV7-9 and J usage is TRBJ2-1; 9 bases are shared with TRBD2. The J segment lost 4 bases and the V segment lost 5 bases, leaving 9 bases of the junction unmatched. Germline V lookup: CDR1 SEHNR, CDR2 FQNEAQ (reference sequence). This CDR3 has 16 residues. CDR3 sequence: CASSPKTSGGYNEQFF. CDR3 in DNA: TGTGCCAGCAGCCCTAAGACTAGCGGAGGTTACAATGAGCAGTTCTTC. The variable domain in full, with the rest retrieved from reference TRBV7-9 and TRBJ2-1, is DTGVSQNPRHKITKRGQNVTFRCDPISEHNRLYWYRQTLGQGPEFLTYFQNEAQLEKSRLLSDRFSAERPKGSFSTLEIQRTEQGDSAMYLCASSPKTSGGYNEQFFGPGTRLTVL.

The gene calls are TRBV6-4 and TRBJ2-1, with TRBD2 as a possible D gene (6 bases). V dropped 7 bases and J dropped 8 bases, with 18 bases sitting between them. CDR3 size: 14 residues. Germline CDR1 MRHNA, CDR2 SNTAGT. CDR3 DNA: TGTGCCAGCAAACCCCTATGGTCGGGGGATGAGCAGTTCTTC. As protein: CASKPLWSGDEQFF.

This clone was seen once. V usage is TRBV4-2 and J usage is TRBJ1-2; 9 bases line up with TRBD1. V dropped 2 bases and J dropped 6; count of bases not matched to a gene: 10. The CDR3 has 16 residues. Germline lookup yields CDR1 LGHNA and CDR2 YNFKEQ. This CDR3 reads CASSQSQQGAPDGYTF. Written as DNA, the CDR3 is TGTGCCAGCAGCCAATCCCAACAGGGGGCGCCGGATGGCTACACCTTC.

The chain carries TRBV4-1 and TRBJ2-7, with 11 positions matching TRBD2. Germline V gives CDR1 MGHRA, CDR2 YSYEKL. The CDR3 has 18 residues. Trimming took 2 bases from V and 0 from J; bases not matched to a gene: 9. The CDR3 nucleotides are TGCGCCAGCAGCCAAATTCGACTAGCGGGGCTGGACTCCTACGAGCAGTACTTC. Its translation: CASSQIRLAGLDSYEQYF.

This chain joins TRBV28 and TRBJ1-2; D might be TRBD1 (5 bases). The CDR3 runs 16 residues. Deletions cut 3 bases from V and 3 bases from J, with 17 bases between. CDR1 MDHEN and CDR2 SYDVKM come from the germline V gene. CDR3 residues: CASSFQGSRMDYGYTF. CDR3 nucleotide sequence: TGTGCCAGCAGTTTCCAGGGATCAAGGATGGACTATGGCTACACCTTC.

This chain uses TRBV2 with TRBJ2-1, with 10 bases matching TRBD2. This CDR3 is built from 14 residues. Germline V CDR1 and CDR2: SNHLY, FYNNEI. With V trimmed by 6 bases and J by 9 bases, 8 bases remained unmatched. The CDR3 sequence: CASRKREGLSEQFF. CDR3 nucleotide sequence: TGTGCCAGCAGGAAGCGGGAGGGCCTAAGTGAGCAGTTCTTC.

This clone has a handful of counts. The V gene is TRBV19, the J gene TRBJ1-1; D is undetermined. The germline CDR1 and CDR2 sequences are LNHDA and SQIVND (reference sequence). The V end was cut by 6 bases, the J end by 0 bases, with 8 bases between. The CDR3 extends over 13 amino acids. CDR3 protein: CASSTTMNTEAFF. For the CDR3, the DNA is TGTGCCAGTAGCACAACCATGAACACTGAAGCTTTCTTT.

The sample holds a few counts of this clone. The rearrangement joins TRBV9 to TRBJ2-3; 7 bases line up with TRBD2. The CDR3 length is 14 residues. V dropped 0 bases and J dropped 6; count of bases not matched to a gene: 4. Germline CDR1 reads SGDLS; CDR2 reads YYNGEE. The CDR3 sequence: CASSVEWREDTQYF. The CDR3 DNA reads as TGTGCCAGCAGCGTAGAATGGCGGGAGGATACGCAGTATTTT.